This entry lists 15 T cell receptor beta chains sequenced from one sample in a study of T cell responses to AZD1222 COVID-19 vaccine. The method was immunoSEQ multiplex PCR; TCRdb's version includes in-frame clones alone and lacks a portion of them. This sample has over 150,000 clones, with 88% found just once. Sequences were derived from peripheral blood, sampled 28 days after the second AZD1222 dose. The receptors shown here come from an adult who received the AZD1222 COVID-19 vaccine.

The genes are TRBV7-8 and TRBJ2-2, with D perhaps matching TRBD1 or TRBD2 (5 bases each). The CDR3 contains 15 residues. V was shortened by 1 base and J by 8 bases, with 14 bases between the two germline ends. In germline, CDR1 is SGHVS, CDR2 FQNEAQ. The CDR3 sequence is CASSLGDRPRGELFF. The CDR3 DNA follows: TGTGCCAGCAGCTTAGGGGACCGCCCCAGGGGGGAGCTGTTTTTT.

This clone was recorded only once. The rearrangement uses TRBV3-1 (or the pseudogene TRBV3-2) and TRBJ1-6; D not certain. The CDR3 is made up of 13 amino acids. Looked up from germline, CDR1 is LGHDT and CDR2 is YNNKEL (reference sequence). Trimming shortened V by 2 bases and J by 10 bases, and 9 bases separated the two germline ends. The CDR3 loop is CASSQPLPSPLHF. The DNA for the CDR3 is TGTGCCAGCAGCCAACCGCTACCCTCACCCCTCCACTTT.

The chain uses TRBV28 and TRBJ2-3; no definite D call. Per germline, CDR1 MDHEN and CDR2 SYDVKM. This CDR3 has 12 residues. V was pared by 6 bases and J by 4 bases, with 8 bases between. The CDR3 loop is CASRGSSDTQYF. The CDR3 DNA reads TGTGCCAGCAGGGGTTCCTCAGATACGCAGTATTTT.

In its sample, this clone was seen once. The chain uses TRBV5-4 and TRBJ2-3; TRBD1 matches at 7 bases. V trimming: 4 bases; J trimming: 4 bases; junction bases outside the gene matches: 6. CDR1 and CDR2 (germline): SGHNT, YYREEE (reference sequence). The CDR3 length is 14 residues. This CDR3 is CASSRYDRADTQYF. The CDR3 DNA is TGTGCCAGCAGCCGATACGACAGGGCAGATACGCAGTATTTT. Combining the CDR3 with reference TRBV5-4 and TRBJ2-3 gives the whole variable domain ETGVTQSPTHLIKTRGQQVTLRCSSQSGHNTVSWYQQALGQGPQFIFQYYREEENGRGNFPPRFSGLQFPNYSSELNVNALELDDSALYLCASSRYDRADTQYFGPGTRLTVL.

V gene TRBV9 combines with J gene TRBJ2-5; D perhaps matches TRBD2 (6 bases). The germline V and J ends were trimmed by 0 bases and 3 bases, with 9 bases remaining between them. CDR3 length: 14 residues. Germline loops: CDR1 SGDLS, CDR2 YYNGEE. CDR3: CASSVGLAKETQYF. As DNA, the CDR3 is TGTGCCAGCAGCGTAGGCCTAGCGAAAGAGACCCAGTACTTC.

This chain's CDR3 is CAWRDRGLNGYTF. The CDR3 nucleotides are TGTGCCTGGAGGGACAGGGGGCTTAATGGCTACACCTTC. The rearrangement joins TRBV30 to TRBJ1-2, with 11 bases lining up with TRBD1. The ends lost 3 bases at V and 6 bases at J; junction bases unmatched: 3. The CDR3 runs to 13 residues. Germline V gene sequence: CDR1 GTSNPN, CDR2 SVGIG (reference sequence). Combining the CDR3 with reference TRBV30 and TRBJ1-2 gives the whole variable domain SQTIHQWPATLVQPVGSPLSLECTVEGTSNPNLYWYRQAAGRGLQLLFYSVGIGQISSEVPQNLSASRPQDRQFILSSKKLLLSDSGFYLCAWRDRGLNGYTFGSGTRLTVV.

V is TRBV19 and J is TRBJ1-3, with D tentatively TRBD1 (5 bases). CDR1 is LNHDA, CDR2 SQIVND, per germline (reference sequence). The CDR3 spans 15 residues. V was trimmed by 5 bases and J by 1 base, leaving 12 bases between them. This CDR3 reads CASSQQVFSGNTIYF. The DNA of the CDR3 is TGTGCCAGTAGTCAACAGGTCTTTTCTGGAAACACCATATATTTT.

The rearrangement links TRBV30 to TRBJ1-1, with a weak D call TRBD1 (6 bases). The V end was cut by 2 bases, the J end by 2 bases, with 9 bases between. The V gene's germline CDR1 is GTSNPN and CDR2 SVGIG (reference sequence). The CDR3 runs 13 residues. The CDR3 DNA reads TGTGCCTGGAGTCGTGGGGGCAACACTGAAGCTTTCTTT. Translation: CAWSRGGNTEAFF.

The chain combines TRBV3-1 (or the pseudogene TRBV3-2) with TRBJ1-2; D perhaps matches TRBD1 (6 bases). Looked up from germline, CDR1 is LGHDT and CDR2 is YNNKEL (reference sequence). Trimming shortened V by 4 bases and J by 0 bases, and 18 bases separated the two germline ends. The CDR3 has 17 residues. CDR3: CASSRRSQGFPNYGYTF. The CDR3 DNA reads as TGTGCCAGCAGCCGGCGCAGTCAGGGGTTCCCTAACTATGGCTACACCTTC.

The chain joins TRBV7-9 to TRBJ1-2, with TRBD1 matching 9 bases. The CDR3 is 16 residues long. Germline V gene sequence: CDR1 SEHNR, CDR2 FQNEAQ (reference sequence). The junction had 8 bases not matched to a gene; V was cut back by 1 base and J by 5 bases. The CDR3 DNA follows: TGTGCCAGCAGCTTAGGGGGCGTAGGACAGGGGTATGGCTACACCTTC. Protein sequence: CASSLGGVGQGYGYTF. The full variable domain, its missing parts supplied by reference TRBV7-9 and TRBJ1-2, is DTGVSQNPRHKITKRGQNVTFRCDPISEHNRLYWYRQTLGQGPEFLTYFQNEAQLEKSRLLSDRFSAERPKGSFSTLEIQRTEQGDSAMYLCASSLGGVGQGYGYTFGSGTRLTVV.

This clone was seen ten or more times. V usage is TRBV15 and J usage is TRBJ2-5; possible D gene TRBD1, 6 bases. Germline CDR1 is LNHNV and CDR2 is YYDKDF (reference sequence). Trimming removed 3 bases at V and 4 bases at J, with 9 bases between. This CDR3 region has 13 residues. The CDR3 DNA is TGTGCCACCAGCAGCATAGGGGGAGAGACCCAGTACTTC. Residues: CATSSIGGETQYF.

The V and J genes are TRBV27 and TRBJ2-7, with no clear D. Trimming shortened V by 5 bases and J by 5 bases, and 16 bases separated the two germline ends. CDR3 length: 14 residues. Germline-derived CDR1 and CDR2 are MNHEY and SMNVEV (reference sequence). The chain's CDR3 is CASSHPGVGNEQYF. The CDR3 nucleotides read TGTGCCAGCAGTCACCCGGGCGTTGGGAACGAGCAGTACTTC.

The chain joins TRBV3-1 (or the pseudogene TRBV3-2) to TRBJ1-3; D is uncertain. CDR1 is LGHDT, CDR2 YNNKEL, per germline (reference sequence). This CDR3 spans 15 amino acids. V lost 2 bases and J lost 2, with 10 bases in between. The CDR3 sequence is CASSQQTDPGNTIYF. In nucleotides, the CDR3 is TGTGCCAGCAGCCAACAGACGGATCCTGGAAACACCATATATTTT.

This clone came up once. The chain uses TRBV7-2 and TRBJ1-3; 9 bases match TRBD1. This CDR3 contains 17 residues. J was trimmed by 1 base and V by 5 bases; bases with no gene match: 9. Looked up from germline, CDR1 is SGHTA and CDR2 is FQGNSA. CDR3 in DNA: TGTGCCAGCAGCGCACAACCGACAGGGGGATCTGGAAACACCATATATTTT. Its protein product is CASSAQPTGGSGNTIYF.

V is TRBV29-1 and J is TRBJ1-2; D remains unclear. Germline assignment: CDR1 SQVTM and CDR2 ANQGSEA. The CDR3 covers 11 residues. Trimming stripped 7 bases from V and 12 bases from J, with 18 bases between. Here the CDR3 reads CSALDGLRNTF. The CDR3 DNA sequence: TGCAGCGCCCTGGACGGCCTCCGGAACACCTTC.